These T cell receptor beta chains were read from a single sample in a study of spatial heterogeneity in lung cancer. TCRdb called the 5' RACE reads again in MiXCR, with one record for every CDR3 protein. The sample consists of 10,000 or so distinct CDR3 sequences, 12% of them appearing once. The sample was lung tumor tissue, taken at surgery. The receptors were sampled from a male donor with early-stage non-small cell lung cancer. Both conserved end residues are part of each CDR3. Each record gives: clone size, CDR3 length, V gene, D gene, J gene, CDR3 DNA, CDR3 protein. A D gene is named only where the DNA matches it firmly. Part of the rows lack a size; the others show once, few, many or a class for expanded clones.

>medium-sized|15|TRBV18|-|TRBJ2-3
TGTGCCAGCTCACCACGCACGGACCTCACAGATACGCAGTATTTT
CASSPRTDLTDTQYF
>many|14|TRBV7-3|-|TRBJ2-2
TGTGCCAGCAGCTTAGACAGTTACACCGGGGAGCTGTTTTTT
CASSLDSYTGELFF
>many|15|TRBV20-1|-|TRBJ2-1
TGCAGTGCTAGAGATTTGGGACTAGGGGGCCATGAGCAGTTCTTC
CSARDLGLGGHEQFF
>medium-sized|18|TRBV7-6|TRBD2|TRBJ2-1
TGTGCCAGCAGCTCCCAGACTAGCGGGAGGGACAACTACAATGAGCAGTTCTTC
CASSSQTSGRDNYNEQFF
>few|14|TRBV18|-|TRBJ2-1
TGTGCCAGCTCACCTAGCTATGGGGGCGGTGAGCAGTTCTTC
CASSPSYGGGEQFF
>many|13|TRBV15|-|TRBJ1-6
TGTGCCACCAGCAGAGTGACGGATTCACCCCTCCACTTT
CATSRVTDSPLHF
>many|14|TRBV9|-|TRBJ2-2
TGTGCCAGCAGCGTAGTAGGTATCACCGGGGAGCTGTTTTTT
CASSVVGITGELFF
>many|16|TRBV4-3|-|TRBJ2-7
TGCGCCAGCAGCCAAGAAAACCCGGGCCCATCCTACGAGCAGTACTTC
CASSQENPGPSYEQYF
>large|12|TRBV29-1|-|TRBJ1-1
TGCAGCGTTGGTTCCGCGAACACTGAAGCTTTCTTT
CSVGSANTEAFF
>once|16|TRBV5-1|-|TRBJ1-1
TGCGCCAGCAGCCCCACCCTCGGACAGCCGAACACTGAAGCTTTCTTT
CASSPTLGQPNTEAFF
>many|15|TRBV20-1|-|TRBJ1-1
TGCAGTGCTAGAGGGTACACGGGGGGGGGCACTGAAGCTTTCTTT
CSARGYTGGGTEAFF
>many|13|TRBV20-1|TRBD1|TRBJ1-5
TGCAGTGCTAGGGACAGGGAGAATCAGCCCCAGCATTTT
CSARDRENQPQHF
>many|13|TRBV7-9|TRBD2|TRBJ2-3
TGTGCCAGCAGCCCGGGACTAGCAGATACGCAGTATTTT
CASSPGLADTQYF
>-|14|TRBV7-3|-|TRBJ2-2
TGTGCCAGCAGCGATGCAGAGGTCACCGGGGAGCTGTTTTTT
CASSDAEVTGELFF
>-|15|TRBV7-9|TRBD2|TRBJ2-3
TGTGCCAGCAGCTTGGTGGGAGGGCCGGAAGATACGCAGTATTTT
CASSLVGGPEDTQYF
>-|13|TRBV18|TRBD1|TRBJ1-5
TGTGCCAGCTCAACGGACAGGGATCAGCCCCAGCATTTT
CASSTDRDQPQHF
>many|18|TRBV2|-|TRBJ2-3
TGTGCCAGCCAGTTCGGGGGCTATGTGAACGGGAGAAAAGATACGCAGTATTTT
CASQFGGYVNGRKDTQYF
>-|17|TRBV4-1|-|TRBJ1-1
TGCGCCAGCAGCCAAGATATGGGGACCAGGGTCCAGACTGAAGCTTTCTTT
CASSQDMGTRVQTEAFF
>many|14|TRBV6-2/TRBV6-3|-|TRBJ1-2
TGTGCCAGCAGTTACGACCAGGGAGACTATGGCTACACCTTC
CASSYDQGDYGYTF
>many|14|TRBV19|TRBD1|TRBJ1-5
TGTGCCAGTAGTACGGGACAGGGGAATCAGCCCCAGCATTTT
CASSTGQGNQPQHF